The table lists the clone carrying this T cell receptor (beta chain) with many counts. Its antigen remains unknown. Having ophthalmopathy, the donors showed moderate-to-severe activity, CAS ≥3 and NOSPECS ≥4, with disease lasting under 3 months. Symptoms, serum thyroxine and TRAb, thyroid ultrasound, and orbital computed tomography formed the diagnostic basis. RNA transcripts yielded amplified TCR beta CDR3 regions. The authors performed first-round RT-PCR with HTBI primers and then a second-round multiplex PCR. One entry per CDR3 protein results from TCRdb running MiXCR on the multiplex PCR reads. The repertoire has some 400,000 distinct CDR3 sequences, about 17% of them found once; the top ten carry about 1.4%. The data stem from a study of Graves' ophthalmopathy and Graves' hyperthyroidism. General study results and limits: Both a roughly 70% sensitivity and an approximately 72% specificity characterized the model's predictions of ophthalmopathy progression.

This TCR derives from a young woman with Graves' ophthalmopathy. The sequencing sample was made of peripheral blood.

The chain's CDR3 is CASSSTGPAFF. CDR3 in DNA: TGTGCCAGCAGTTCGACAGGGCCCGCTTTCTTT. The chain combines TRBV12-3 or TRBV12-4 with TRBJ1-1; TRBD1 aligns across 7 bases. This CDR3 is built from 11 residues. Germline trimming cut 4 bases from V and 11 bases from J; bases unmatched to any gene: 4.